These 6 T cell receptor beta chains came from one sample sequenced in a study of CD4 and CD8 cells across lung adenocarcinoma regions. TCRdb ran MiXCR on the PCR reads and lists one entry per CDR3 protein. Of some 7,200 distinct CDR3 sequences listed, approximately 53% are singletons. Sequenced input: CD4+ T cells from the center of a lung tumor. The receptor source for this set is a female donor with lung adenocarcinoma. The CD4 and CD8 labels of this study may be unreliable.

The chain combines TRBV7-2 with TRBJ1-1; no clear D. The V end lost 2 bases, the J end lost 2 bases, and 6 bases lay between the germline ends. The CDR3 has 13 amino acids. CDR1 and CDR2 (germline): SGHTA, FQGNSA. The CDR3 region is CASSLTTNTEAFF. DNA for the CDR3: TGTGCCAGCAGCTTAACTACTAACACTGAAGCTTTCTTT. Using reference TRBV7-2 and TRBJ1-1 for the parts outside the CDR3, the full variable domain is GAGVSQSPSNKVTEKGKDVELRCDPISGHTALYWYRQSLGQGLEFLIYFQGNSAPDKSGLPSDRFSAERTGGSVSTLTIQRTQQEDSAVYLCASSLTTNTEAFFGQGTRLTVV.

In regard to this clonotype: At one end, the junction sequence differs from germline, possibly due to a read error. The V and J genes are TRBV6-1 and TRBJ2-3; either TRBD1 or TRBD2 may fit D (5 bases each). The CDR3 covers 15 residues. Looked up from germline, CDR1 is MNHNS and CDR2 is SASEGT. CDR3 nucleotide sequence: TGTGCCAGGGGTGCCGGGGCCGGTGACGCAGAGACGCAGTATTTC. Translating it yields CARGAGAGDAETQYF.

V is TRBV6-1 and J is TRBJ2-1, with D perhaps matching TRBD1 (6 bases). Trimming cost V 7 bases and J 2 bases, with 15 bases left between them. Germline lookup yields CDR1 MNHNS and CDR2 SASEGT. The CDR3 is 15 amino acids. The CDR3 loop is CASTKQGSPYNEQFF. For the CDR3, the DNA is TGTGCCAGCACCAAACAGGGTTCCCCCTACAATGAGCAGTTCTTC.

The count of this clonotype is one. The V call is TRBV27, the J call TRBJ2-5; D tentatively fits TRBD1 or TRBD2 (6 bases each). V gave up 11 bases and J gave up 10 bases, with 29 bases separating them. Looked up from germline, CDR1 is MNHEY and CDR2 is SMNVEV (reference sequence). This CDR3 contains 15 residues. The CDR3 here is CAGGLGGRDQNIQYF. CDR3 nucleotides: TGTGCCGGGGGGCTCGGGGGCCGGGACCAAAACATCCAGTACTTC.

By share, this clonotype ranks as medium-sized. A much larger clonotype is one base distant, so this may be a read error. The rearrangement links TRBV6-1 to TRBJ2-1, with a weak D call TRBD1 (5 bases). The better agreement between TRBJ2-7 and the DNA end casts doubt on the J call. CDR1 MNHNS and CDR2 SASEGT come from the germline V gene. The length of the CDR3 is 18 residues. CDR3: CASSEVIISSRVKDEQYF. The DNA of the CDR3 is TGTGCCAGCAGTGAAGTAATAATCTCAAGCAGGGTCAAAGATGAGCAGTACTTC.

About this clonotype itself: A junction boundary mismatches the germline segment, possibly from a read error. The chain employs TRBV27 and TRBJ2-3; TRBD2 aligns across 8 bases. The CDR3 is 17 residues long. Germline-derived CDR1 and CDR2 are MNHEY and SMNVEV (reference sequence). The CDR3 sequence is CASSVGLGGGDQDTQYF. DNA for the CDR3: TGTGCCAGCAGTGTGGGGCTCGGGGGGGGTGACCAAGATACCCAGTATTTC.